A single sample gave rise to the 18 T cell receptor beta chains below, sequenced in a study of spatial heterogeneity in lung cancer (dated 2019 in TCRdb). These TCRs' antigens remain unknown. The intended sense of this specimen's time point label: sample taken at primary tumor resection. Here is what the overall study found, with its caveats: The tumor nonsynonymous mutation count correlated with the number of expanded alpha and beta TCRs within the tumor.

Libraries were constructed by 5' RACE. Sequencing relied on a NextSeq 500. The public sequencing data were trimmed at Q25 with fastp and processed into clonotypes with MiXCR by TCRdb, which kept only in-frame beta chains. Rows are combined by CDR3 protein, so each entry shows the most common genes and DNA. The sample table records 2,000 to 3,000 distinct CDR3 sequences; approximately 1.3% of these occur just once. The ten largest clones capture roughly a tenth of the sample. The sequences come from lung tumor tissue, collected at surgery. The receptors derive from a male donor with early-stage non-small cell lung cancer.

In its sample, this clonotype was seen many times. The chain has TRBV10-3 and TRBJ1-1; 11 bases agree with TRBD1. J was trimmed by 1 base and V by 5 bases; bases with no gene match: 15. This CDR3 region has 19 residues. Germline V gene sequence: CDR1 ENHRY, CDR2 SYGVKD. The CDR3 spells CAISHRQGTGGVKNTEAFF. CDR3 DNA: TGTGCCATCAGTCATCGTCAAGGGACAGGGGGAGTGAAGAACACTGAAGCTTTCTTT.

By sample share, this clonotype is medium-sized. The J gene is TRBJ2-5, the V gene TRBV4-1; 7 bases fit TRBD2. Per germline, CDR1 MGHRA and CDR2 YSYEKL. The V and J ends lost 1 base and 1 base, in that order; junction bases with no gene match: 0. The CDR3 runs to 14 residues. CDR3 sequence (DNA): TGCGCCAGCAGCCAAGGCGGGAGCCAAGAGACCCAGTACTTC. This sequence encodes CASSQGGSQETQYF.

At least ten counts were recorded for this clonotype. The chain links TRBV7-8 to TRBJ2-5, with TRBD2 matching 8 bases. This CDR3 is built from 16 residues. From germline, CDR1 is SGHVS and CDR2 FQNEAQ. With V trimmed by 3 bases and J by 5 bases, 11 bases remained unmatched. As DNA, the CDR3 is TGTGCCAGCAGCTTGAGCGGGAGAGTCCCGCCGGAGACCCAGTACTTC. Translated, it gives CASSLSGRVPPETQYF.

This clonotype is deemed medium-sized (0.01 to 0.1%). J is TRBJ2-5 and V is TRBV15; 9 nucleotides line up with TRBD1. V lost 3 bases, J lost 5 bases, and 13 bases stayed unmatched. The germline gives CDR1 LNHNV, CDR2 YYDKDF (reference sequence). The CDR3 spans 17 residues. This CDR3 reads CATSSPTGGSFSETQYF. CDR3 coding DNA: TGTGCCACCAGCAGTCCCACAGGGGGCTCGTTTTCGGAGACCCAGTACTTC.

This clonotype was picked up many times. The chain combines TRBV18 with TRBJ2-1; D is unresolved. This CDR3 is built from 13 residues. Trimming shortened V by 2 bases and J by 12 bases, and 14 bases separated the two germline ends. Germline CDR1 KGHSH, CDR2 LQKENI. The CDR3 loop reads CASSPESVRGQFF. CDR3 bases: TGTGCCAGCTCACCAGAAAGCGTCCGCGGGCAGTTCTTC.

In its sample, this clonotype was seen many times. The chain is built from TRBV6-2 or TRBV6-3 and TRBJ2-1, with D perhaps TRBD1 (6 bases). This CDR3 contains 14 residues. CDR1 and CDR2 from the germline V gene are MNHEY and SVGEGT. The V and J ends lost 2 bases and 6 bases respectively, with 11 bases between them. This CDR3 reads CASSYGGAGNEQFF. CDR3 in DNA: TGTGCCAGCAGTTACGGGGGCGCGGGCAATGAGCAGTTCTTC.

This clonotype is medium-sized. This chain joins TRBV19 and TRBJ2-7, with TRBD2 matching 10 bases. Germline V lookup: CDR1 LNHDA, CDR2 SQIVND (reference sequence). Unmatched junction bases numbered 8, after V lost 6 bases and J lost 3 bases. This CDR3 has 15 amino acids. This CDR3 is CASSVTSGVIYEQYF. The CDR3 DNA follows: TGTGCCAGTAGCGTTACTAGCGGGGTAATCTACGAGCAGTACTTC. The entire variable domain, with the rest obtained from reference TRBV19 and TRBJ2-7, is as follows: DGGITQSPKYLFRKEGQNVTLSCEQNLNHDAMYWYRQDPGQGLRLIYYSQIVNDFQKGDIAEGYSVSREKKESFPLTVTSAQKNPTAFYLCASSVTSGVIYEQYFGPGTRLTVT.

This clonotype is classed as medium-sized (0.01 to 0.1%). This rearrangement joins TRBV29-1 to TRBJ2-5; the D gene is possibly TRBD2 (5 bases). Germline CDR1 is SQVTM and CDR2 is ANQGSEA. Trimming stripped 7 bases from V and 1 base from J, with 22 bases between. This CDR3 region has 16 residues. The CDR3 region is CSADSVGRRSQETQYF. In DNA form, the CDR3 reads TGCAGCGCCGACTCGGTGGGAAGGAGGTCCCAAGAGACCCAGTACTTC.

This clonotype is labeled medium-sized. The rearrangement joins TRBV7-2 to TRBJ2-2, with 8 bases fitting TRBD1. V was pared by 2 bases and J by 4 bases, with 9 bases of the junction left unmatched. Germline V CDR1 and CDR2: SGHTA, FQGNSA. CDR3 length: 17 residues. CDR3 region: CASSLWWQGASTGELFF. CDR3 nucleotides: TGTGCCAGCAGCTTATGGTGGCAGGGGGCGTCCACCGGGGAGCTGTTTTTT.

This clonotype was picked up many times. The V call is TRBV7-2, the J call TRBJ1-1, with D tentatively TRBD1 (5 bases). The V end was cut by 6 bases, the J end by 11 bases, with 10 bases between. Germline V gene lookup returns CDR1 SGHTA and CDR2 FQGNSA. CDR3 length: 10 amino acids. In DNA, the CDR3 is TGTGCCAGCAGTTCCAGGGAGGCTTTCTTT. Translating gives CASSSREAFF.

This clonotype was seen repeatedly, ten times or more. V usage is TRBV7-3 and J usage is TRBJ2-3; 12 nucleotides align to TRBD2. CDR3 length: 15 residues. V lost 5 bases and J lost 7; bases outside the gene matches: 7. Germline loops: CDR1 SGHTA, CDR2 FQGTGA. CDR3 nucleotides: TGTGCCAGCAGCCCGACTAGCGGGAGAGAAAATACGCAGTATTTT. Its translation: CASSPTSGRENTQYF.

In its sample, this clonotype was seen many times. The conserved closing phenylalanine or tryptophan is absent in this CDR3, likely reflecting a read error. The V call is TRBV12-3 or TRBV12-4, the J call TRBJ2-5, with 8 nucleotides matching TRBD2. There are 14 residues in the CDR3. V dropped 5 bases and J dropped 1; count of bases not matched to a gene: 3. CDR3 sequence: CASSHGLAQETQYS. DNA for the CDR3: TGTGCCAGCAGTCACGGACTAGCCCAAGAGACCCAGTACTCC.

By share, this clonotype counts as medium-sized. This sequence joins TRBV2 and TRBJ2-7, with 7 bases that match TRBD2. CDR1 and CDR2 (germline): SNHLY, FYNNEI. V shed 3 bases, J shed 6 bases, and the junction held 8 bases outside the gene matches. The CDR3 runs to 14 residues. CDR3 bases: TGTGCCAGCAGTGATTTTTCGGGGGAGGGCGAGCAGTACTTC. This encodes CASSDFSGEGEQYF.

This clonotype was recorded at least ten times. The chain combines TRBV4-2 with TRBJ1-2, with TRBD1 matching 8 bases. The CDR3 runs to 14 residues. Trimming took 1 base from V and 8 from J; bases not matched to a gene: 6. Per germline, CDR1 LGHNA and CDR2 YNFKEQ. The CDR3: CASSQAQGAGGYTF. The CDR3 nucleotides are TGTGCCAGCAGCCAAGCGCAGGGGGCTGGGGGCTACACCTTC.

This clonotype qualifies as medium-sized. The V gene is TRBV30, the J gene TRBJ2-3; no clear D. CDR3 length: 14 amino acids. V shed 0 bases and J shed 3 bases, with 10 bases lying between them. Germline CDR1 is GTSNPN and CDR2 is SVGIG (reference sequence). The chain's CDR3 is CAWSVGAATDTQYF. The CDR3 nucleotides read TGTGCCTGGAGTGTGGGTGCAGCAACAGATACGCAGTATTTT.

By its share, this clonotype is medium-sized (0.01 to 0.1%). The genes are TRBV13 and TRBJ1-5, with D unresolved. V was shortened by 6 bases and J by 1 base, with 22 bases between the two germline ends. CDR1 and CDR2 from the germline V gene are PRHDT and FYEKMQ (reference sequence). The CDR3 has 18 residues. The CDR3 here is CASSERRGPARSNQPQHF. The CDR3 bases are TGTGCCAGCAGTGAACGAAGAGGGCCCGCGAGGAGCAATCAGCCCCAGCATTTT.

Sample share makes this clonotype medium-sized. As DNA, the CDR3 is TGTGCCATCAGTGAGGCCAAGGGGGGTGAGCAGTACGTC. Encoded protein: CAISEAKGGEQYV. The chain joins TRBV10-3 to TRBJ2-7; D possibly matches TRBD1 or TRBD2 (6 bases each). This CDR3 region has 13 residues. Trimming left V 2 bases short and J 7 bases short, with 12 bases between. The germline V gene encodes CDR1 ENHRY and CDR2 SYGVKD.

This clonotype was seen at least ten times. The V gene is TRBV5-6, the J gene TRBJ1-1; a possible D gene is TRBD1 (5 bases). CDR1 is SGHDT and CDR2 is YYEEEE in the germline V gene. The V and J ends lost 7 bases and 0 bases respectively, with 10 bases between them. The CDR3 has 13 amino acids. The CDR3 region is CASGTAMNTEAFF. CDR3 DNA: TGTGCCAGCGGGACCGCTATGAACACTGAAGCTTTCTTT. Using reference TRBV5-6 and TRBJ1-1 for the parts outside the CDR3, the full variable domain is DAGVTQSPTHLIKTRGQQVTLRCSPKSGHDTVSWYQQALGQGPQFIFQYYEEEERQRGNFPDRFSGHQFPNYSSELNVNALLLGDSALYLCASGTAMNTEAFFGQGTRLTVV.